The rows below give T cell receptor beta chains drawn from one sample of a study of T cell changes during pregnancy in multiple sclerosis. The data were produced by immunoSEQ multiplex PCR, yet TCRdb's version contains in-frame clones alone and is incomplete. The repertoire has about 72,000 clones, around 90% of them found once; the top ten carry 1.5% to 2%. Sequencing used peripheral blood, obtained in the first trimester of pregnancy. The receptors come from a female donor in good health, enrolled as a control in a pregnancy study. Each CDR3 is given with its conserved first and last residue. The D gene is left open where the match is weak. Only part of the rows carry a size: once, few, many, or a class if the clone is expanded.

D gene: TRBD1
J gene: TRBJ2-5
V gene: TRBV2
CDR3 length: 15
clone size: NA
CDR3 protein: CASSDRTGGKETQYF
CDR3 DNA: TGTGCCAGCAGTGACCGGACAGGGGGCAAAGAGACCCAGTACTTC

D gene: TRBD1
J gene: TRBJ1-1
V gene: TRBV18
CDR3 length: 15
clone size: NA
CDR3 protein: CASSPPLGGLGEAFF
CDR3 DNA: TGTGCCAGCTCACCACCCTTAGGGGGCCTAGGAGAAGCTTTCTTT

D gene: NA
J gene: TRBJ2-3
V gene: TRBV13
CDR3 length: 13
clone size: NA
CDR3 protein: CASSEASTDTQYF
CDR3 DNA: TGTGCCAGCAGCGAGGCTAGCACAGATACGCAGTATTTT

D gene: TRBD2
J gene: TRBJ2-2
V gene: TRBV4-1
CDR3 length: 18
clone size: NA
CDR3 protein: CASSQEPGTSGRTGELFF
CDR3 DNA: TGCGCCAGCAGCCAAGAACCCGGGACTAGCGGGAGGACCGGGGAGCTGTTTTTT

D gene: NA
J gene: TRBJ2-7
V gene: TRBV28
CDR3 length: 15
clone size: NA
CDR3 protein: CASSEGLWSSYEQYF
CDR3 DNA: TGTGCCAGCAGTGAGGGATTATGGAGCTCCTACGAGCAGTACTTC

D gene: NA
J gene: TRBJ2-3
V gene: TRBV6-1
CDR3 length: 15
clone size: once
CDR3 protein: CASSARRAQGDTQYF
CDR3 DNA: TGTGCCAGCAGTGCAAGGAGGGCCCAAGGAGATACGCAGTATTTT

D gene: NA
J gene: TRBJ2-6
V gene: TRBV4-2
CDR3 length: 16
clone size: NA
CDR3 protein: CASSQDPAGITNVLTF
CDR3 DNA: TGTGCCAGCAGCCAAGATCCGGCAGGGATTACCAACGTCCTGACTTTC

D gene: NA
J gene: TRBJ2-1
V gene: TRBV29-1
CDR3 length: 13
clone size: once
CDR3 protein: CSAGRVTYNEQFF
CDR3 DNA: TGCAGCGCTGGGCGGGTCACATACAATGAGCAGTTCTTC

D gene: NA
J gene: TRBJ1-5
V gene: TRBV28
CDR3 length: 12
clone size: NA
CDR3 protein: CASSAPPEPQHF
CDR3 DNA: TGTGCCAGCAGTGCCCCCCCGGAGCCCCAGCATTTT

D gene: NA
J gene: TRBJ1-3
V gene: TRBV12-5
CDR3 length: 14
clone size: once
CDR3 protein: CASGLGGTGDTIYF
CDR3 DNA: TGTGCTAGTGGTCTAGGTGGCACTGGCGACACCATATATTTT

D gene: NA
J gene: TRBJ2-1
V gene: TRBV7-9
CDR3 length: 13
clone size: NA
CDR3 protein: CASSATIAQTQFF
CDR3 DNA: TGTGCCAGCAGCGCTACGATAGCGCAAACGCAGTTCTTC

D gene: NA
J gene: TRBJ2-5
V gene: TRBV29-1
CDR3 length: 12
clone size: NA
CDR3 protein: CSVGDSQETQYF
CDR3 DNA: TGCAGCGTTGGAGACAGCCAAGAGACCCAGTACTTC

D gene: TRBD2
J gene: TRBJ2-7
V gene: TRBV28
CDR3 length: 18
clone size: NA
CDR3 protein: CASSLGVPSGIFTYEQYF
CDR3 DNA: TGTGCCAGCAGTTTGGGGGTCCCTAGCGGGATTTTCACCTACGAGCAGTACTTC

D gene: NA
J gene: TRBJ2-1
V gene: TRBV6-5
CDR3 length: 15
clone size: NA
CDR3 protein: CASSSGGLSYNEQFF
CDR3 DNA: TGTGCCAGCAGTTCAGGAGGGCTATCCTACAATGAGCAGTTCTTC

D gene: TRBD2
J gene: TRBJ2-1
V gene: TRBV28
CDR3 length: 16
clone size: NA
CDR3 protein: CASSQPGGGRSNEQFF
CDR3 DNA: TGTGCCAGCAGTCAGCCCGGCGGCGGGAGGTCGAATGAGCAGTTCTTC

D gene: TRBD1
J gene: TRBJ2-1
V gene: TRBV7-8
CDR3 length: 15
clone size: NA
CDR3 protein: CASSLDLDRGPEQFF
CDR3 DNA: TGTGCCAGCAGCTTAGACCTGGACAGGGGGCCTGAGCAGTTCTTC

D gene: NA
J gene: TRBJ2-1
V gene: TRBV5-1
CDR3 length: 13
clone size: NA
CDR3 protein: CASSLATYNEQFF
CDR3 DNA: TGCGCCAGCAGCTTGGCGACATACAATGAGCAGTTCTTC

D gene: NA
J gene: TRBJ1-1
V gene: TRBV11-2
CDR3 length: 14
clone size: NA
CDR3 protein: CASNSLVISTEAFF
CDR3 DNA: TGTGCCAGCAACTCCCTCGTAATTTCGACTGAAGCTTTCTTT

D gene: NA
J gene: TRBJ1-5
V gene: TRBV5-6
CDR3 length: 12
clone size: NA
CDR3 protein: CASSSYNQPQHF
CDR3 DNA: TGTGCCAGCAGCTCCTATAATCAGCCCCAGCATTTT

D gene: TRBD2
J gene: TRBJ2-3
V gene: TRBV28
CDR3 length: 15
clone size: NA
CDR3 protein: CASSSGGRASDTQYF
CDR3 DNA: TGTGCCAGCAGTTCGGGCGGGAGGGCCTCGGATACGCAGTATTTT

D gene: NA
J gene: TRBJ2-7
V gene: TRBV2
CDR3 length: 13
clone size: NA
CDR3 protein: CASRSGGLYEQYF
CDR3 DNA: TGTGCCAGCAGGTCCGGGGGGCTCTACGAGCAGTACTTC

D gene: TRBD2
J gene: TRBJ2-1
V gene: TRBV2
CDR3 length: 15
clone size: once
CDR3 protein: CASSEEFISGNEQFF
CDR3 DNA: TGTGCCAGCAGTGAAGAGTTTATTAGCGGGAATGAGCAGTTCTTC

D gene: TRBD1
J gene: TRBJ2-5
V gene: TRBV4-1
CDR3 length: 16
clone size: NA
CDR3 protein: CASSLSPGQGAETQYF
CDR3 DNA: TGCGCCAGCAGCCTTAGTCCGGGACAGGGGGCCGAGACCCAGTACTTC

D gene: NA
J gene: TRBJ2-7
V gene: TRBV28
CDR3 length: 17
clone size: NA
CDR3 protein: CASSLQGPTGGSYEQYF
CDR3 DNA: TGTGCCAGCAGTTTACAGGGGCCTACAGGTGGAAGTTACGAGCAGTACTTC

D gene: NA
J gene: TRBJ2-2
V gene: TRBV9
CDR3 length: 16
clone size: NA
CDR3 protein: CASSASIGESTGELFF
CDR3 DNA: TGTGCCAGCAGCGCCTCCATCGGGGAAAGCACCGGGGAGCTGTTTTTT

D gene: NA
J gene: TRBJ1-3
V gene: TRBV6-5
CDR3 length: 13
clone size: NA
CDR3 protein: CASRGTGRNTIYF
CDR3 DNA: TGTGCCAGCAGAGGTACAGGGCGGAACACCATATATTTT

D gene: TRBD1
J gene: TRBJ1-5
V gene: TRBV19
CDR3 length: 15
clone size: NA
CDR3 protein: CASSPGVDRLQPQHF
CDR3 DNA: TGTGCCAGTAGTCCAGGCGTGGACAGGTTGCAGCCCCAGCATTTT